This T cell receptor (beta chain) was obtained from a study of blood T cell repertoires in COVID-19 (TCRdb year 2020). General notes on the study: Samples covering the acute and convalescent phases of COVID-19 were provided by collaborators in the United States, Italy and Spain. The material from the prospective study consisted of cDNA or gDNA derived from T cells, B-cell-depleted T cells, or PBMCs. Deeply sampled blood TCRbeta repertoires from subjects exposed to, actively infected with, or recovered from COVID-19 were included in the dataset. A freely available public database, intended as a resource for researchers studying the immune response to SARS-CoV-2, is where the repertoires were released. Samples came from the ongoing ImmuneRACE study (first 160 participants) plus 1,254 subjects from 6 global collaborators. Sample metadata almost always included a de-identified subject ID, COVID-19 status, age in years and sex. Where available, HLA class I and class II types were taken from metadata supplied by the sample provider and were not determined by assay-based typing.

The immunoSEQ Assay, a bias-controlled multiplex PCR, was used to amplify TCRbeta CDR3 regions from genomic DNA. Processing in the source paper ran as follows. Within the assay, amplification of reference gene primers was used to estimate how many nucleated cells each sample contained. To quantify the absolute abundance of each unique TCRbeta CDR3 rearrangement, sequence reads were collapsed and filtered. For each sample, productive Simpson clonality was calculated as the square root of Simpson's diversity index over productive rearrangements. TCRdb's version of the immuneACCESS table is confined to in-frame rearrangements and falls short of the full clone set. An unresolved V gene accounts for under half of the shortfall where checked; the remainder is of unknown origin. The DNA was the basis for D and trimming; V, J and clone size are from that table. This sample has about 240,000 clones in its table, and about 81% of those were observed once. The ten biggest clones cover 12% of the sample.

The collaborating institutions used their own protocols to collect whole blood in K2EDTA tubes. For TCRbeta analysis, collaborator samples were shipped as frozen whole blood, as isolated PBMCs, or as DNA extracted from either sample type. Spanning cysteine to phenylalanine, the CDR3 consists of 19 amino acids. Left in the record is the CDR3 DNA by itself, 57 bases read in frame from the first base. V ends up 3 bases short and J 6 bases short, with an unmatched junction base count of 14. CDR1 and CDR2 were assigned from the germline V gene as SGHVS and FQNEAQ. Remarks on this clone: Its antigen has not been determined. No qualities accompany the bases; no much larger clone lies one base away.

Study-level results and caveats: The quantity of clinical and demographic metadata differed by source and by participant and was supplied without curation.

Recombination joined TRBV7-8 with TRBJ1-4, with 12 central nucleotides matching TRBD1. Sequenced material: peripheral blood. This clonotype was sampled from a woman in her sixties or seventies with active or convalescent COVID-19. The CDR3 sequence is CASSFVFGTGGARDEKLFF. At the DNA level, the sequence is TGTGCCAGCAGCTTCGTTTTCGGGACAGGGGGCGCAAGGGATGAAAAACTGTTTTTT.